The entry that follows covers one T cell receptor beta chain sequence. The CDR3 runs 17 residues. Germline CDR1 and CDR2: SNHLY and FYNNEI. Trimming removed 8 bases from V and 0 bases from J; junction bases left unmatched: 11. The entry originates in a study of shared T cell receptors in the human thymus. Data came from immunoSEQ multiplex PCR; TCRdb stores just in-frame clones and leaves some out. The data hold roughly 68,000 clones, with 90% to 95% observed a single time. Sequenced sample: thymocytes. This receptor was obtained from a human donor. The chain carries TRBV2 and TRBJ2-4, with 9 bases that match TRBD2. CDR3 DNA: TGTGCCAGCTCGCGCGGGGGGGTCCTTTCAGCCAAAAACATTCAGTACTTC. Translated, it gives CASSRGGVLSAKNIQYF.